The entry below describes one T cell receptor beta chain. Its antigen is as yet unknown. The CDR3 runs 13 residues. Germline loops: CDR1 WSHSY, CDR2 SAAADI. Trimming cost V 3 bases and J 8 bases, with 11 bases left between them. The sample belongs to a study of cytomegalovirus exposure and HLA in healthy donors. Notes on the study in general: Among TCR sequences, most were rare, though some public TCRs appeared in many donors. Another analysis was done later, and it associated over 15,000 TCR beta sequences with HLA alleles at 0.05 false discovery rate.

Use of 60 Vbeta and 13 Jbeta primers characterized the PCR. Assay: immunoSEQ multiplex PCR; the TCRdb copy retains only in-frame clones and omits some. The sample carries about 140,000 clones, approximately 82% recorded once. The sequenced material came from PBMCs. The clonotype comes from a man younger than 45 in good health and CMV-seropositive. This chain connects TRBV10-2 to TRBJ2-1; possibly TRBD2 for D (7 bases). The CDR3 nucleotides read TGCGCCAGCAGTGAAGCCGGGGGGCATGAGCAGTTCTTC. Translating gives CASSEAGGHEQFF.